This TCR beta chain stems from a study of cytomegalovirus exposure and HLA in healthy donors. Overall study: An early release of data contained about 85 million unique TCRs, which came from HLA-typed donors.

In this sample, this clone turned up once. The antigen is undetermined. Study-wide results and caveats: The investigators catalogued 180 or so TCR beta chains as cytomegalovirus-associated. Follow-up analysis later connected one missense variant in DCLRE1C with trimming of TCR beta V- and J-genes.

The CDR3 is made up of 15 amino acids. Trimming stripped 3 bases from V and 8 bases from J, with 16 bases between. Germline V CDR1 and CDR2: SNHLY, FYNNEI. Researchers ran the PCR with 60 Vbeta and 13 Jbeta primers. Per the study methods: A later analysis counted approximately 80 million unique TCR beta chains, roughly 11 million shared. Clones were read by immunoSEQ multiplex PCR, and TCRdb kept only the in-frame ones, dropping some. V and J calls and clone size are as listed in that table; D and trimming were resolved from the DNA. The sample includes around 260,000 clones, 75% to 90% seen only once; the top ten take roughly 0.31%.

V is TRBV2 and J is TRBJ1-4; D is perhaps TRBD1 (5 bases). This clonotype originated in a girl aged 2-9 years in good health and CMV-seronegative. The material sequenced was PBMCs. Here the CDR3 DNA reads TGTGCCAGCAGTGATGAGGCAGGGTTGGGAGAAAAACTGTTTTTT. This sequence encodes CASSDEAGLGEKLFF.